One sample yielded the 20 T cell receptor beta chains listed below, sequenced in a study of lymphopenia after photon versus proton radiotherapy. Here immunoSEQ multiplex PCR was the method, and the copy in TCRdb shows in-frame clones only, minus some. The profile shows about 40,000 clones, just over 85% of them singletons. The specimen comprised peripheral blood, sampled from a patient treated with proton-based radiotherapy. Source of these receptors: a woman in her seventies with pancreatic cancer. Some clones in this sample may be carry-over from other donors' samples.

The chain employs TRBV7-2 and TRBJ1-6; D is uncertain. V was pared by 5 bases and J by 0 bases, with 11 bases between. The CDR3 extends over 16 amino acids. Germline lookup yields CDR1 SGHTA and CDR2 FQGNSA. The CDR3 nucleotides are TGTGCCAGCAGCATAGACACACGCTCCTATAATTCACCCCTCCACTTT. Its protein is CASSIDTRSYNSPLHF.

V and J are TRBV6-5 and TRBJ1-2; D is ambiguous. V was pared by 2 bases and J by 5 bases, with 9 bases between. The CDR3 covers 13 residues. Germline V lookup: CDR1 MNHEY, CDR2 SVGAGI. The CDR3 sequence: CASSYQREYGYTF. In nucleotides, the CDR3 is TGTGCCAGCAGTTACCAGCGGGAATATGGCTACACCTTC.

The CDR3 DNA reads TGTGCCAGCAGCTTATACGAACAGAATGGCTACACCTTC. Encoded protein: CASSLYEQNGYTF. The chain recombines TRBV7-9 with TRBJ1-2; D gene ambiguous. Germline V lookup: CDR1 SEHNR, CDR2 FQNEAQ (reference sequence). The V and J ends lost 2 bases and 6 bases respectively, with 10 bases between them. The CDR3 is 13 amino acids.

V gene TRBV14 combines with J gene TRBJ1-1; D gene unclear. Trimming removed 2 bases from V and 5 bases from J, with 6 bases in between. There are 12 residues in the CDR3. CDR1 is SGHDN and CDR2 is FVKESK in the germline V gene. The CDR3 reads CASSQIDTEAFF. The CDR3 DNA follows: TGTGCCAGCAGCCAAATTGATACTGAAGCTTTCTTT.

This clone is a singleton in its sample. The gene calls are TRBV5-1 and TRBJ2-7, with D maybe TRBD2 (6 bases). This CDR3 comprises 14 residues. Germline V lookup: CDR1 SGHRS, CDR2 YFSETQ. The V and J ends lost 2 bases and 0 bases respectively, with 9 bases between them. In nucleotides, the CDR3 is TGCGCCAGCAGCTTAGGCGGGACCTCCTACGAGCAGTACTTC. This encodes CASSLGGTSYEQYF.

The gene calls are TRBV5-1 and TRBJ2-3; the D gene is possibly TRBD2 (6 bases). Germline loops: CDR1 SGHRS, CDR2 YFSETQ. The germline V and J ends were trimmed by 2 bases and 4 bases, with 14 bases remaining between them. CDR3 length: 15 amino acids. CDR3 nucleotide sequence: TGCGCCAGCAGCTTCACGGGAGTGGCGGCAGATACGCAGTATTTT. As protein: CASSFTGVAADTQYF.

In this sample, this clone turned up once. The chain joins TRBV15 to TRBJ2-1; 8 nucleotides align to TRBD1. V lost 2 bases to trimming and J lost 0 bases; unmatched junction nucleotides: 3. CDR1 is LNHNV, CDR2 YYDKDF, per germline (reference sequence). The CDR3 contains 16 residues. As DNA, the CDR3 is TGTGCCACCAGCAGATCCCAGGGGGCCTCCTACAATGAGCAGTTCTTC. Amino acid sequence: CATSRSQGASYNEQFF.

The CDR3, as DNA: TGTGCCAGCAGCCCCGAAGATGAAAAACTGTTTTTT. Its translation: CASSPEDEKLFF. The rearrangement joins TRBV7-5 to TRBJ1-4. TRBV7-5 is deemed a pseudogene. The CDR3 length is 12 residues.

The V call is TRBV11-2, the J call TRBJ2-1, with unresolved D. The germline V gene has CDR1 SGHAT and CDR2 FQNNGV. V was trimmed by 4 bases and J by 7 bases, leaving 11 bases between them. The CDR3 runs to 13 residues. The CDR3: CASSWVQQNEQFF. The CDR3 nucleotides are TGTGCCAGCAGCTGGGTCCAGCAGAATGAGCAGTTCTTC.

V is TRBV21-1 and J is TRBJ2-2; the table's D call TRBD1 went unverified against the DNA. TRBV21-1 constitutes a pseudogene. CDR3 size: 16 residues. The chain's CDR3 is CASIPPRQGNTGELFF. CDR3 DNA: TGTGCCAGCATCCCTCCGAGACAGGGCAACACCGGGGAGCTGTTTTTT.

The chain joins TRBV10-3 to TRBJ2-7, with 16 positions matching TRBD2. The J segment lost 3 bases and the V segment lost 3 bases, leaving 14 bases of the junction unmatched. Germline lookup yields CDR1 ENHRY and CDR2 SYGVKD. The CDR3 loop spans 20 amino acids. The CDR3 coding sequence is TGTGCCATCAGTGATAAAGGGACTAGCGGGAGGGCTACACTTATCTACGAGCAGTACTTC. Protein sequence: CAISDKGTSGRATLIYEQYF.

The chain has TRBV27 and TRBJ1-2, with a tentative D call TRBD1 (5 bases). CDR3 length equals 14 residues. V lost 5 bases to trimming and J lost 7 bases, with 17 bases between them. The V gene's germline CDR1 is MNHEY and CDR2 SMNVEV (reference sequence). The CDR3 DNA reads as TGTGCCAGCAGTCCATATAATTCAGGGAGTGGCTACACCTTC. The encoded protein is CASSPYNSGSGYTF.

J is TRBJ1-1 and V is TRBV7-2; 9 positions agree with TRBD1. Looked up from germline, CDR1 is SGHTA and CDR2 is FQGNSA. CDR3 length: 14 residues. The V segment lost 5 bases and the J segment 10 bases; nucleotides outside the gene matches: 11. CDR3 residues: CASSINPGQGTAFF. The CDR3 DNA reads TGTGCCAGCAGCATAAATCCGGGACAGGGCACAGCTTTCTTT. Complete variable domain (other parts from reference TRBV7-2 and TRBJ1-1): GAGVSQSPSNKVTEKGKDVELRCDPISGHTALYWYRQSLGQGLEFLIYFQGNSAPDKSGLPSDRFSAERTGGSVSTLTIQRTQQEDSAVYLCASSINPGQGTAFFGQGTRLTVV.

The chain uses TRBV7-8 and TRBJ1-1; a weak D match, TRBD1 (5 bases). V shed 4 bases and J shed 2 bases, with 8 bases lying between them. The CDR3 contains 13 residues. Germline V gene data show CDR1 as SGHVS and CDR2 as FQNEAQ. The CDR3 spells CASSSTVNTEAFF. DNA for the CDR3: TGTGCCAGCAGCTCGACAGTCAACACTGAAGCTTTCTTT. Filled out from reference TRBV7-8 and TRBJ1-1, the complete variable domain reads GAGVSQSPRYKVAKRGQDVALRCDPISGHVSLFWYQQALGQGPEFLTYFQNEAQLDKSGLPSDRFFAERPEGSVSTLKIQRTQQEDSAVYLCASSSTVNTEAFFGQGTRLTVV.

J is TRBJ2-1 and V is TRBV19; D uncertain. Germline CDR1 and CDR2: LNHDA and SQIVND (reference sequence). The V end was cut by 4 bases, the J end by 1 base, with 11 bases between. The CDR3 runs to 15 residues. Written as DNA, the CDR3 is TGTGCCAGTAGTAGGGTCACGGAATCCTACAATGAGCAGTTCTTC. Protein sequence: CASSRVTESYNEQFF.

The chain combines TRBV5-1 with TRBJ1-4; D unclear. Per the germline V gene, CDR1 is SGHRS and CDR2 is YFSETQ. This CDR3 is 15 amino acids long. The V gene lost 0 bases and the J gene lost 0 bases, with 6 bases spanning the gap. The CDR3 protein is CASSLDGTTNEKLFF. CDR3 coding DNA: TGCGCCAGCAGCTTGGATGGGACAACTAATGAAAAACTGTTTTTT.

Of note for this clone: A junction end diverges from the germline sequence, so it may reflect a read error. The rearrangement uses TRBV5-1 and TRBJ2-1; D perhaps matches TRBD2 (5 bases). Germline CDR1 SGHRS, CDR2 YFSETQ. This CDR3 is 12 amino acids long. CDR3 coding DNA: TGCGCCAGCAGCTTGGAATTGGGGTTAGCGATCTTC. This codes for CASSLELGLAIF.

V usage is TRBV5-4 and J usage is TRBJ2-7, with 10 nucleotides matching TRBD2. This CDR3 contains 16 residues. Germline V gives CDR1 SGHNT, CDR2 YYREEE (reference sequence). J lost 0 bases, V lost 0 bases, and 3 bases had no gene match. The CDR3 reads CASSLDPSGSSYEQYF. The CDR3 coding sequence is TGTGCCAGCAGCTTGGATCCTAGCGGGAGCTCCTACGAGCAGTACTTC.

V and J are TRBV7-6 and TRBJ2-7, with TRBD1 matching 8 bases. The ends lost 1 base at V and 3 bases at J; junction bases unmatched: 8. The CDR3 spans 16 residues. Germline lookup yields CDR1 SGHVS and CDR2 FNYEAQ. CDR3 in amino acids: CASSLGGSDRDYEQYF. CDR3 coding DNA: TGTGCCAGCAGCTTAGGAGGTTCGGACAGGGACTACGAGCAGTACTTC.

The rearrangement links TRBV5-1 to TRBJ1-2; TRBD1 agrees at 7 bases. The germline V gene encodes CDR1 SGHRS and CDR2 YFSETQ. V gave up 6 bases and J gave up 2 bases; unmatched junction bases: 10. The CDR3 sequence is 15 residues long. This CDR3 is CASTSTPGQNYGYTF. The DNA for the CDR3 is TGCGCCAGCACCTCAACACCGGGACAGAACTATGGCTACACCTTC.